These 22 T cell receptor beta chains originate from one sample sequenced in a study. One entry per CDR3 protein, called by TCRdb with MiXCR from the 5' RACE reads. This sample carries 45,000 to 55,000 distinct CDR3 sequences, around 25% of them seen once, and the ten largest clones take around 3%. Sequenced: tumor-infiltrating naive CD4+ T cells sorted from the breast tumor. As to subset: naive CD4+ T cells, CD4+CD45RA+CD25-. The origin of the receptors is a female donor with breast cancer.

This clonotype was seen only once. V gene TRBV24-1 combines with J gene TRBJ2-1; tentatively, D is TRBD2 (5 bases). V was clipped by 0 bases and J by 1 base, with 9 bases between them. This CDR3 has 16 amino acids. Looked up from germline, CDR1 is KGHDR and CDR2 is SFDVKD. CDR3 DNA: TGTGCCACCAGTGATTTGGGCGGGTCATCCTACAATGAGCAGTTCTTC. It translates to CATSDLGGSSYNEQFF.

The chain joins TRBV7-2 to TRBJ1-1; the D gene is possibly TRBD1 (6 bases). Per the germline V gene, CDR1 is SGHTA and CDR2 is FQGNSA. This CDR3 is 14 amino acids long. V shed 2 bases and J shed 4 bases, with 11 bases lying between them. Written as DNA, the CDR3 is TGTGCCAGCAGCTTACAGGGGAGTACCACTGAAGCTTTCTTT. Amino acids: CASSLQGSTTEAFF.

The chain recombines TRBV10-1 with TRBJ2-3; 13 bases map to TRBD2. This CDR3 spans 15 amino acids. Per germline, CDR1 WNHNN and CDR2 SYGVQD (reference sequence). The V gene end was trimmed by 5 bases and the J gene end by 4 bases; junction bases not matched to a gene: 3. Here the CDR3 reads CASSWTSGSSDTQYF. CDR3 nucleotides: TGCGCCAGCAGTTGGACTAGCGGGAGTTCAGATACGCAGTATTTT.

The chain has TRBV7-8 and TRBJ2-3; tentatively, D is TRBD2 (6 bases). V was shortened by 0 bases and J by 1 base, with 11 bases between the two germline ends. Germline V gives CDR1 SGHVS, CDR2 FQNEAQ. This CDR3 is built from 16 residues. DNA of the CDR3: TGTGCCAGCAGCTTAGCCACTAGCTCTGGCACAGATACGCAGTATTTT. Translation: CASSLATSSGTDTQYF.

This rearrangement joins TRBV9 to TRBJ1-2, with D maybe TRBD1 (5 bases). Germline loops: CDR1 SGDLS, CDR2 YYNGEE. Deletions cut 0 bases from V and 4 bases from J, with 13 bases between. This CDR3 contains 15 residues. The chain's CDR3 is CASSVGDPDSYGYTF. Written as DNA, the CDR3 is TGTGCCAGCAGCGTAGGGGACCCTGATAGCTATGGCTACACCTTC. The whole variable domain, filled in from reference TRBV9 and TRBJ1-2, reads DSGVTQTPKHLITATGQRVTLRCSPRSGDLSVYWYQQSLDQGLQFLIQYYNGEERAKGNILERFSAQQFPDLHSELNLSSLELGDSALYFCASSVGDPDSYGYTFGSGTRLTVV.

The table lists this clonotype with a few counts. The chain combines TRBV5-1 with TRBJ2-5, with D tentatively TRBD1 or TRBD2 (5 bases each). V lost 2 bases to trimming and J lost 3 bases, with 20 bases between them. This CDR3 contains 17 residues. The germline V gene has CDR1 SGHRS and CDR2 YFSETQ. CDR3 DNA: TGCGCCAGCAGCTTACGTCCGGGGCCAGCCGAAGAAGAGACCCAGTACTTC. Encoded protein: CASSLRPGPAEEETQYF.

The chain employs TRBV7-3 and TRBJ2-5; TRBD1 matches 7 bases. There are 13 residues in the CDR3. Germline-derived CDR1 and CDR2 are SGHTA and FQGTGA. V lost 5 bases and J lost 2; bases outside the gene matches: 2. In DNA, the CDR3 is TGTGCCAGCAGCCAGGGACAGCAAGAGACCCAGTACTTC. Translating gives CASSQGQQETQYF.

The V call is TRBV27, the J call TRBJ1-2; D not resolved. Germline V gives CDR1 MNHEY, CDR2 SMNVEV (reference sequence). This CDR3 is built from 13 residues. V lost 4 bases to trimming and J lost 5 bases, with 11 bases between them. The CDR3 loop is CASSSRPRYGYTF. The DNA for the CDR3 is TGTGCCAGCAGTTCGCGACCACGGTATGGCTACACCTTC.

V is TRBV10-2 and J is TRBJ2-7; D perhaps matches TRBD2 (5 bases). The V gene's germline CDR1 is WSHSY and CDR2 SAAADI. Trimming took 9 bases from V and 3 from J, leaving 15 bases between them. This CDR3 is 13 amino acids long. The CDR3: CASCPERGYEQYF. The CDR3 bases are TGCGCCAGTTGCCCCGAACGGGGCTACGAGCAGTACTTC.

This clonotype was observed many times. The chain is built from TRBV7-2 and TRBJ1-2; D call uncertain. Germline CDR1 reads SGHTA; CDR2 reads FQGNSA. V was cut by 4 bases and J by 7 bases, with 16 bases left in between. The CDR3 is 14 residues long. The CDR3 spells CASSSYTALSGYTF. DNA for the CDR3: TGTGCCAGCAGCTCCTACACAGCCCTTAGTGGCTACACCTTC. The full variable domain, with the rest looked up from reference TRBV7-2 and TRBJ1-2, is GAGVSQSPSNKVTEKGKDVELRCDPISGHTALYWYRQSLGQGLEFLIYFQGNSAPDKSGLPSDRFSAERTGGSVSTLTIQRTQQEDSAVYLCASSSYTALSGYTFGSGTRLTVV.

The table lists this clonotype with a few counts. This chain joins TRBV11-2 and TRBJ2-7, with D unresolved. The V end lost 0 bases, the J end lost 2 bases, and 11 bases lay between the germline ends. Germline CDR1 and CDR2: SGHAT and FQNNGV. The CDR3 length is 15 residues. The CDR3 spells CASSLDQVSTYEQYF. In DNA, the CDR3 is TGTGCCAGCAGCTTAGATCAAGTCAGTACCTACGAGCAGTACTTC.

V is TRBV21-1 and J is TRBJ2-3; TRBD1, the table's D call, was not compared with the DNA. TRBV21-1 is assigned pseudogene status. The CDR3 sequence is 16 residues long. CDR3 DNA sequence: TGTGCCAGCAGTCCCCCCAAGGGCGGGGGCACAGATACGCAGTATTTT. Its protein is CASSPPKGGGTDTQYF.

This chain uses TRBV7-2 with TRBJ2-7; 9 positions agree with TRBD1. Germline V lookup: CDR1 SGHTA, CDR2 FQGNSA. The V gene end was trimmed by 5 bases and the J gene end by 3 bases; junction bases not matched to a gene: 5. The CDR3 has 14 residues. The CDR3 DNA sequence: TGTGCCAGCAGCCCCCGACAGGGGGGCTACGAGCAGTACTTC. Translating it yields CASSPRQGGYEQYF.

The rearrangement links TRBV4-2 to TRBJ1-3, with D possibly TRBD1 on 5 matching bases. The ends were cut back, 0 bases at V and 4 bases at J, with 13 bases in the middle. The CDR3 spans 16 residues. CDR1 is LGHNA and CDR2 is YNFKEQ in the germline V gene. The CDR3 spells CASSQDVGAAGNTIYF. CDR3 DNA: TGTGCCAGCAGCCAAGATGTTGGGGCGGCAGGAAACACCATATATTTT.

Remarks on this clonotype: A much more abundant neighbour one base away suggests this may be a read error. This chain uses TRBV20-1 with TRBJ2-5; 11 positions match TRBD2. V dropped 3 bases and J dropped 2; count of bases not matched to a gene: 8. CDR1 is DFQATT, CDR2 SNEGSKA, per germline (reference sequence). The CDR3 spans 16 residues. DNA for the CDR3: TGCAGTGCTAGCAAATCTAGCGGGAGGAGTCAAGAGACCCAGTACTTC. It is translated as CSASKSSGRSQETQYF.

At least ten counts were recorded for this clonotype. V and J are TRBV5-1 and TRBJ2-5; the D gene is possibly TRBD2 (6 bases). Deletions cut 0 bases from V and 5 bases from J, with 11 bases between. The CDR3 covers 14 residues. Germline CDR1 reads SGHRS; CDR2 reads YFSETQ. The CDR3 DNA reads TGCGCCAGCAGCTTGGTTTCAGGGAGGGAGACCCAGTACTTC. Residues: CASSLVSGRETQYF. The entire variable domain, with the rest obtained from reference TRBV5-1 and TRBJ2-5, is as follows: KAGVTQTPRYLIKTRGQQVTLSCSPISGHRSVSWYQQTPGQGLQFLFEYFSETQRNKGNFPGRFSGRQFSNSRSEMNVSTLELGDSALYLCASSLVSGRETQYFGPGTRLLVL.

The chain carries TRBV11-1 and TRBJ2-7; tentatively, D is TRBD1 (6 bases). The CDR3 spans 13 residues. Germline V gives CDR1 SGHAT, CDR2 FQDESV (reference sequence). Trimming left V 3 bases short and J 1 base short, with 7 bases between. The CDR3 DNA is TGTGCCAGCAGCTTCACAGGGTCCTACGAGCAGTACTTC. As protein: CASSFTGSYEQYF.

This clonotype appeared a few times. The rearrangement joins TRBV15 to TRBJ2-3, with D tentatively TRBD2 (5 bases). The germline V gene encodes CDR1 LNHNV and CDR2 YYDKDF (reference sequence). This CDR3 region has 14 residues. Trimming stripped 7 bases from V and 2 bases from J, with 13 bases between. CDR3 in amino acids: CATTQGLDTDTQYF. In DNA form, the CDR3 reads TGTGCCACCACCCAAGGACTCGACACAGATACGCAGTATTTT.

This clonotype was seen more than once but under ten times. The chain employs TRBV15 and TRBJ1-1, with D hard to call. This CDR3 has 13 amino acids. CDR1 is LNHNV, CDR2 YYDKDF, per germline (reference sequence). Trimming removed 0 bases from V and 5 bases from J, with 7 bases in between. This CDR3 is CATSRDKKTEAFF. For the CDR3, the DNA is TGTGCCACCAGCAGAGATAAAAAAACTGAAGCTTTCTTT.

This clonotype has just a few counts. The chain carries TRBV5-1 and TRBJ2-7; no definite D call. Germline loops: CDR1 SGHRS, CDR2 YFSETQ. This CDR3 has 13 amino acids. With 3 bases removed from V and 3 bases from J, the gap between germline ends came to 10 bases. CDR3 protein: CASSSDGYYEQYF. CDR3 in DNA: TGCGCCAGCAGCTCGGACGGATACTACGAGCAGTACTTC.

This CDR3 reads CASKARAGGTRGTDTQYF. For the CDR3, the DNA is TGCGCCAGCAAAGCGCGAGCGGGAGGAACCCGGGGCACAGATACGCAGTATTTT. V usage is TRBV4-1 and J usage is TRBJ2-3, with 9 bases fitting TRBD2. CDR3 length: 18 residues. In germline, CDR1 is MGHRA, CDR2 YSYEKL. After removal of 7 bases from V and 1 base from J, the junction contained 15 bases not matched to a gene.

The chain employs TRBV24-1 and TRBJ2-5; 9 positions agree with TRBD1. Looked up from germline, CDR1 is KGHDR and CDR2 is SFDVKD. V lost 5 bases, J lost 2 bases, and 11 bases stayed unmatched. The CDR3 extends over 17 amino acids. CDR3 DNA: TGTGCCACCAGTGGGAGTCAAGGGACAGGGAAACAAGAGACCCAGTACTTC. It translates to CATSGSQGTGKQETQYF.